Shown below are 8 T cell receptor beta chains from a single sample sequenced in a study of beta chain features in type 1 diabetes. The investigators reverse transcribed all of the isolated RNA, so they sequenced expressed TCRB transcripts. The data were produced by immunoSEQ multiplex PCR, yet TCRdb's version contains in-frame clones alone and is incomplete. The sample lists hundreds of thousands of clones; around 9.6% were seen once. Sequenced input: naive CD4+ T cells from blood. The receptors derive from a woman under 30 in good health.

This clone has ten or more counts. The chain links TRBV7-2 to TRBJ2-7, with a weak D call TRBD1 (6 bases). Germline loops: CDR1 SGHTA, CDR2 FQGNSA. V lost 5 bases and J 7 bases, leaving 21 bases between the germline ends. CDR3 length equals 15 residues. CDR3 residues: CASSQQGAPRSEQYF. CDR3 sequence (DNA): TGTGCCAGCAGCCAACAGGGAGCCCCAAGATCGGAGCAGTACTTC. The whole variable domain, remainder taken from reference TRBV7-2 and TRBJ2-7, is GAGVSQSPSNKVTEKGKDVELRCDPISGHTALYWYRQSLGQGLEFLIYFQGNSAPDKSGLPSDRFSAERTGGSVSTLTIQRTQQEDSAVYLCASSQQGAPRSEQYFGPGTRLTVT.

V is TRBV27 and J is TRBJ1-2; D is unresolved. Germline assignment: CDR1 MNHEY and CDR2 SMNVEV (reference sequence). V gave up 2 bases and J gave up 0 bases, with 7 bases separating them. The CDR3 totals 14 residues. CDR3 residues: CASSLLLANYGYTF. The CDR3 DNA follows: TGTGCCAGCAGTTTACTCCTAGCTAACTATGGCTACACCTTC.

This clone occurred a few times. This chain connects TRBV5-4 to TRBJ2-7, with 7 bases lining up with TRBD1. The CDR3 totals 12 residues. V was pared by 4 bases and J by 2 bases, with 0 bases of the junction left unmatched. CDR1 is SGHNT, CDR2 YYREEE, per germline (reference sequence). CDR3 DNA: TGTGCCAGCAGCGGGACAGCCTACGAGCAGTACTTC. Translating gives CASSGTAYEQYF. Using reference TRBV5-4 and TRBJ2-7 for the parts outside the CDR3, the full variable domain is ETGVTQSPTHLIKTRGQQVTLRCSSQSGHNTVSWYQQALGQGPQFIFQYYREEENGRGNFPPRFSGLQFPNYSSELNVNALELDDSALYLCASSGTAYEQYFGPGTRLTVT.

V is TRBV6-6 and J is TRBJ1-1; D is undetermined. Looked up from germline, CDR1 is MNHNY and CDR2 is SVGAGI (reference sequence). The CDR3 is 11 amino acids. Trimming stripped 4 bases from V and 7 bases from J, with 7 bases between. CDR3 DNA sequence: TGTGCCAGCAGTTTCCCCGGTGAAGCTTTCTTT. Its protein is CASSFPGEAFF.

The DNA of the CDR3 is TGTGCCAGCAGCGTCGGGACAGGGTATGAAAAACTGTTTTTT. It yields the protein CASSVGTGYEKLFF. V usage is TRBV7-9 and J usage is TRBJ1-4, with 9 bases aligning to TRBD1. V shed 5 bases, J shed 6 bases, and the junction held 4 bases outside the gene matches. From germline, CDR1 is SEHNR and CDR2 FQNEAQ (reference sequence). This CDR3 comprises 14 residues.

The chain joins TRBV19 to TRBJ1-5, with 7 bases lining up with TRBD1. With V trimmed by 6 bases and J by 4 bases, 6 bases remained unmatched. This CDR3 spans 14 amino acids. Germline lookup yields CDR1 LNHDA and CDR2 SQIVND (reference sequence). The CDR3, as DNA: TGTGCCAGTAGCTCGACAGGGTGGAATCAGCCCCAGCATTTT. This sequence encodes CASSSTGWNQPQHF. Filled out from reference TRBV19 and TRBJ1-5, the complete variable domain reads DGGITQSPKYLFRKEGQNVTLSCEQNLNHDAMYWYRQDPGQGLRLIYYSQIVNDFQKGDIAEGYSVSREKKESFPLTVTSAQKNPTAFYLCASSSTGWNQPQHFGDGTRLSIL.

The chain has TRBV7-8 and TRBJ1-2; 7 nucleotides line up with TRBD1. The CDR3 runs 13 residues. V lost 4 bases, J lost 4 bases, and 3 bases stayed unmatched. Germline CDR1 reads SGHVS; CDR2 reads FQNEAQ. In nucleotides, the CDR3 is TGTGCCAGCAGCTCGGACAGGATCTATGGCTACACCTTC. It yields the protein CASSSDRIYGYTF.

This clone was detected only a few times. CDR3 bases: TGCAGCGTCAACTTGGGGACTAGCGCTACGACCTCCTACGAGCAGTACTTC. Its translation is CSVNLGTSATTSYEQYF. The genes are TRBV29-1 and TRBJ2-7; 10 bases map to TRBD2. J gave up 0 bases and V 6 bases, and 14 bases lay outside the gene matches. The CDR3 has 17 residues. CDR1 SQVTM and CDR2 ANQGSEA come from the germline V gene.